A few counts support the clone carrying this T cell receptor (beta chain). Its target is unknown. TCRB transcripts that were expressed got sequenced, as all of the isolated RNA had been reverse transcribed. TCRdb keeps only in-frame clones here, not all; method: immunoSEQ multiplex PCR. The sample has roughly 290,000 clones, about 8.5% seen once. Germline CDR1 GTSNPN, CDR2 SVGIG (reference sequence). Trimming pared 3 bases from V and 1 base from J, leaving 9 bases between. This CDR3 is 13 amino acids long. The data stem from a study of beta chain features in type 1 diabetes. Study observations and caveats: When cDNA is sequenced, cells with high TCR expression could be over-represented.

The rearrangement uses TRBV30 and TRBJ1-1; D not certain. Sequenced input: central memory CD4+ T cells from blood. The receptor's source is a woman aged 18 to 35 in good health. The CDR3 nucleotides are TGTGCCTGGAGGGGGAGTCCGAACACTGAAGCTTTCTTT. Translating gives CAWRGSPNTEAFF.